The clone carrying this T cell receptor beta chain has just a few counts. Its antigen remains unknown. Trimming took 1 base from V and 6 from J; bases not matched to a gene: 5. Germline-derived CDR1 and CDR2 are MGHRA and YSYEKL. The CDR3 spans 15 residues. This entry is derived from a study of T-cell memory formation after mild COVID-19. Study outcomes and limitations: The study found balanced CD4/CD8 in clones contracting day 15 to 85 and a CD4+ lean in later expanders.

TCRdb analysed the 5' RACE reads with MiXCR anew, one entry per CDR3 protein. This sample has hundreds of thousands of distinct CDR3 sequences, with just under 20% found just once. The rearrangement uses TRBV4-1 and TRBJ2-1; 8 bases are a match to TRBD2. The clonotype was recovered from a young man who had mild COVID-19 (a few samples of this study predate the infection). Cell type and time point are not known. Sequencing was carried out using PBMCs or a T cell subset sorted from them (not recorded which). CDR3 nucleotide sequence: TGCGCCAGCAGCCAAGCCGGGACTAGGACCAATGAGCAGTTCTTC. It encodes CASSQAGTRTNEQFF.